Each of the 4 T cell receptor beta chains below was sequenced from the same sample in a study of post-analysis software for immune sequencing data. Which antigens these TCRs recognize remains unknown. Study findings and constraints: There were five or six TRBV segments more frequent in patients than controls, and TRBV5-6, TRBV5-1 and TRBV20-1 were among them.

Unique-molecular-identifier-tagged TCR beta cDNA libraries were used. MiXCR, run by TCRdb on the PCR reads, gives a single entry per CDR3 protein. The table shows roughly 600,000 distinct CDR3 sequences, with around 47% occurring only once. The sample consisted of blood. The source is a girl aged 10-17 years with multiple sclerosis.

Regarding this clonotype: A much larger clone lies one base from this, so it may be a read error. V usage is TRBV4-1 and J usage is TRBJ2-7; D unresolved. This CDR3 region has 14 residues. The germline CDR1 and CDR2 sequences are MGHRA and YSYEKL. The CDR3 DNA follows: TGCACCAGCAGCCAAGAGGCCCACTCCTACGAGCAGTACTTC. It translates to CTSSQEAHSYEQYF.

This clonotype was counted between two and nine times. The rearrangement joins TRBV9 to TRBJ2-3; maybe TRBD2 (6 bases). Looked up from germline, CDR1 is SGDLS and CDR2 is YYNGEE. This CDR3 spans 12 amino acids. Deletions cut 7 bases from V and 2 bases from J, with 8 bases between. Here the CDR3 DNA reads TGTGCCAGCGGGGGGACCACAGATACGCAGTATTTT. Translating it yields CASGGTTDTQYF.

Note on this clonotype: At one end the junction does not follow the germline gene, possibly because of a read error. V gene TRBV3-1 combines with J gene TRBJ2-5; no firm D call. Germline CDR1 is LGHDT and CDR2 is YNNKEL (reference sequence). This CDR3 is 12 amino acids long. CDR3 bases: TGTACCAGCAGCCAAGATAGGAAGACCCAGTACTTC. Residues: CTSSQDRKTQYF.

The CDR3 DNA reads as TGTGCCAGCAGCGACAGGGTCTATAGCAATCAGCCCCAGCATTTT. It encodes CASSDRVYSNQPQHF. The chain joins TRBV2 to TRBJ1-5; 7 bases line up with TRBD1. This CDR3 has 15 residues. V lost 6 bases, J lost 0 bases, and 5 bases stayed unmatched. Germline loops: CDR1 SNHLY, CDR2 FYNNEI.